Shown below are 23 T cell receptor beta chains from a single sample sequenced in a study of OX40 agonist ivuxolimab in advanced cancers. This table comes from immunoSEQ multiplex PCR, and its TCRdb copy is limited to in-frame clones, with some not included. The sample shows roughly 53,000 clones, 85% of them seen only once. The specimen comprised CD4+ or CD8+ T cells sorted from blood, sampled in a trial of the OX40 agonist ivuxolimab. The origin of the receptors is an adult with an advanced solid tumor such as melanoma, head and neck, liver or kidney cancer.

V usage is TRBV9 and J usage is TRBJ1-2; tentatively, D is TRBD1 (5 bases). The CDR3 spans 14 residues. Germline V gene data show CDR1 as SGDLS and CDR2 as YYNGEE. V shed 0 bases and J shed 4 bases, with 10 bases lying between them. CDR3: CASSVDHRPYGYTF. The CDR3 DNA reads TGTGCCAGCAGCGTAGACCACAGGCCCTATGGCTACACCTTC.

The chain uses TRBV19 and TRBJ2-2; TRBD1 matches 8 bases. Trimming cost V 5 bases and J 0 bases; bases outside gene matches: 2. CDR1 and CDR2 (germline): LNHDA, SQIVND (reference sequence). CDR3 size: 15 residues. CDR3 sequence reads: CASSPQGANTGELFF. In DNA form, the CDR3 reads TGTGCCAGTAGTCCACAGGGGGCGAACACCGGGGAGCTGTTTTTT.

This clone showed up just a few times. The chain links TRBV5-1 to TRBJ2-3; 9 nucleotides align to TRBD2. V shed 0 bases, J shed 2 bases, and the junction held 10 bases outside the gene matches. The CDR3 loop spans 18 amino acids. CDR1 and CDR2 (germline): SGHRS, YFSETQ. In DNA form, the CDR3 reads TGCGCCAGCAGCTTGGCTACGACTAGCGGAGCGGACACAGATACGCAGTATTTT. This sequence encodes CASSLATTSGADTDTQYF.

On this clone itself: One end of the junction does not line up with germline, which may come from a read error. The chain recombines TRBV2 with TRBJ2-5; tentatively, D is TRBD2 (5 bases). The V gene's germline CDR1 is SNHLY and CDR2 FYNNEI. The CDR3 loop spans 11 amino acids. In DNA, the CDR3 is TGTGCCGGCAGGCTTGGAGCGGAGCAGTACTTC. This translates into CAGRLGAEQYF.

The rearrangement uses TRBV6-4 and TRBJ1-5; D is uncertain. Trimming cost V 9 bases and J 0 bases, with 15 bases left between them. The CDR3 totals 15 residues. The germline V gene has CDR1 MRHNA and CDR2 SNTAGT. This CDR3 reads CASKLSFYSNQPQHF. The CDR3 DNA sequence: TGTGCCAGTAAGCTTTCCTTCTATAGCAATCAGCCCCAGCATTTT.

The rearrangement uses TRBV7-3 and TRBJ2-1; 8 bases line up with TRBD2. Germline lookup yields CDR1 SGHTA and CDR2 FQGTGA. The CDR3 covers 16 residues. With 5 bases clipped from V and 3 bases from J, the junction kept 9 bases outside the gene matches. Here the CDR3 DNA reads TGTGCCAGCAGCAGGAGAGCGGGGGTGGGCTACAATGAGCAGTTCTTC. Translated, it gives CASSRRAGVGYNEQFF.

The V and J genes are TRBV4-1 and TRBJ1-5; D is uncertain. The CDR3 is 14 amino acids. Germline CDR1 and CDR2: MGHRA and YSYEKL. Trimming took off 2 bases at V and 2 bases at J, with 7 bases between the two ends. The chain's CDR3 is CASSQPGGNQPQHF. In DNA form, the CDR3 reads TGCGCCAGCAGCCAACCGGGTGGCAATCAGCCCCAGCATTTT.

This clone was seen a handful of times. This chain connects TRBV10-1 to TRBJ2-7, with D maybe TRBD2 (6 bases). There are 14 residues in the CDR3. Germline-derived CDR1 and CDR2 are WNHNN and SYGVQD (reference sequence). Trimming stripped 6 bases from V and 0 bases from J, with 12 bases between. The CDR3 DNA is TGCGCCAGCAGCCTGTGGGACTTCTCCTACGAGCAGTACTTC. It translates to CASSLWDFSYEQYF.

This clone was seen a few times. CDR3 nucleotides: TGCGCCAGCAGCTCCAGGGGAATAGGCACAGATACGCAGTATTTT. It encodes CASSSRGIGTDTQYF. The chain employs TRBV5-1 and TRBJ2-3; D is possibly TRBD1 (6 bases). Trimming shortened V by 3 bases and J by 1 base, and 12 bases separated the two germline ends. The CDR3 is made up of 15 amino acids. The V gene's germline CDR1 is SGHRS and CDR2 YFSETQ.

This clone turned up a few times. DNA for the CDR3: TGCGCCAGCAGCTTGGAAAGCACTGAAGCTTTCTTT. Translation gives CASSLESTEAFF. The chain is built from TRBV5-1 and TRBJ1-1; D unclear. This CDR3 contains 12 residues. The V and J ends lost 0 bases and 4 bases respectively, with 4 bases between them. Germline-derived CDR1 and CDR2 are SGHRS and YFSETQ.

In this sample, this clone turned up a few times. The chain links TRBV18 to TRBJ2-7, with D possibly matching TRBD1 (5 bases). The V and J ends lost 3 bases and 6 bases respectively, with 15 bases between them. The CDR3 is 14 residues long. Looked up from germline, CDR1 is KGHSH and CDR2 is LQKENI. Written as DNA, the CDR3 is TGTGCCAGCTCACCGGGGCGTTTGATGGGCGAGCAGTACTTC. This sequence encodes CASSPGRLMGEQYF.

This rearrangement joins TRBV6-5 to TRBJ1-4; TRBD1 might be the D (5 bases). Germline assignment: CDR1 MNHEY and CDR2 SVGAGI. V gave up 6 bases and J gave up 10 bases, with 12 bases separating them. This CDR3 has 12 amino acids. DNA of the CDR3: TGTGCCAGCAGGATGACAGAGGGAAAACTGTTTTTT. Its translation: CASRMTEGKLFF.

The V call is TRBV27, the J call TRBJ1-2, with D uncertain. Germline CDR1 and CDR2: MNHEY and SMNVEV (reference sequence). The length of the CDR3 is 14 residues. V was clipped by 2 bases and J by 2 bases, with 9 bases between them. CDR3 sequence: CASSLNSPNYGYTF. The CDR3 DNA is TGTGCCAGCAGTTTAAACAGTCCCAACTATGGCTACACCTTC.

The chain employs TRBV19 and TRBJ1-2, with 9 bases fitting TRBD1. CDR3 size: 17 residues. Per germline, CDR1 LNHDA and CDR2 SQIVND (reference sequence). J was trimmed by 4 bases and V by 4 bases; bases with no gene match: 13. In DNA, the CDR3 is TGTGCCAGTAGTAGGTCCGGGACAGGGCGAGTGGGCTATGGCTACACCTTC. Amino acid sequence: CASSRSGTGRVGYGYTF. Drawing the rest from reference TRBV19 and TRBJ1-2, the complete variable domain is DGGITQSPKYLFRKEGQNVTLSCEQNLNHDAMYWYRQDPGQGLRLIYYSQIVNDFQKGDIAEGYSVSREKKESFPLTVTSAQKNPTAFYLCASSRSGTGRVGYGYTFGSGTRLTVV.

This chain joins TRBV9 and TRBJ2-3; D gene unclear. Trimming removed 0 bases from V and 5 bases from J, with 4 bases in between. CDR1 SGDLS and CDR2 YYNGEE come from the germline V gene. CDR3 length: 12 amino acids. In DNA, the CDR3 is TGTGCCAGCAGCGTAGAAGTAGATACGCAGTATTTT. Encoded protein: CASSVEVDTQYF. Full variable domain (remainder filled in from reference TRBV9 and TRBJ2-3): DSGVTQTPKHLITATGQRVTLRCSPRSGDLSVYWYQQSLDQGLQFLIQYYNGEERAKGNILERFSAQQFPDLHSELNLSSLELGDSALYFCASSVEVDTQYFGPGTRLTVL.

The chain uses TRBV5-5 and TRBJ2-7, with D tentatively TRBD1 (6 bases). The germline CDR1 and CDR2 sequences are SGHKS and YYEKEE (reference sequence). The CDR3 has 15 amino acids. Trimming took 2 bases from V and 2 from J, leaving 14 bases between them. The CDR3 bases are TGTGCCAGCAGCTTCGGGAACAGGGCACCCTACGAGCAGTACTTC. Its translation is CASSFGNRAPYEQYF.

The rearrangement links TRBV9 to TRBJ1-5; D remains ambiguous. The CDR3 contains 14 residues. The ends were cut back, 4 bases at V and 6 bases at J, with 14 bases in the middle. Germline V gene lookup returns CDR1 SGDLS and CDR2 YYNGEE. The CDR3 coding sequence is TGTGCCAGCAGCAACTGGGCCGTAGGTCAGCCCCAGCATTTT. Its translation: CASSNWAVGQPQHF.

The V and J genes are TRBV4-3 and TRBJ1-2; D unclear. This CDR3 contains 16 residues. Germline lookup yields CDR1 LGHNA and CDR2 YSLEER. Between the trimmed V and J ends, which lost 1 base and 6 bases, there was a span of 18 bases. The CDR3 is CASSQVKQDPLDGYTF. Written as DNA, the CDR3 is TGCGCCAGCAGCCAAGTCAAGCAGGACCCGTTGGATGGCTACACCTTC.

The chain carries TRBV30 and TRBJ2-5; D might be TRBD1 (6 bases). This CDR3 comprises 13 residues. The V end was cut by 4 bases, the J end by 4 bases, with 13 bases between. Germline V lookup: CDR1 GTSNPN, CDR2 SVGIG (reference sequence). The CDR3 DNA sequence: TGTGCCTGGACGGACCAGGGGCGAGAGACCCAGTACTTC. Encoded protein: CAWTDQGRETQYF.

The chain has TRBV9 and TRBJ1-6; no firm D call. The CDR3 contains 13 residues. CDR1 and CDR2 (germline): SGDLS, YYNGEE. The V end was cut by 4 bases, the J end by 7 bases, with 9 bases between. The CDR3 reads CASSSSTNSPLHF. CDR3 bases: TGTGCCAGCAGCTCGAGCACCAATTCACCCCTCCACTTT.

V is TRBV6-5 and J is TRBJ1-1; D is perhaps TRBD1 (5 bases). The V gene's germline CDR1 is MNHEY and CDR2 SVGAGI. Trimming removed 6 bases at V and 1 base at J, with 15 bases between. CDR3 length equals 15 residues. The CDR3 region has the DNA TGTGCCAGCAGCCTACAGGCGGTCGGGAACACTGAAGCTTTCTTT. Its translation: CASSLQAVGNTEAFF.

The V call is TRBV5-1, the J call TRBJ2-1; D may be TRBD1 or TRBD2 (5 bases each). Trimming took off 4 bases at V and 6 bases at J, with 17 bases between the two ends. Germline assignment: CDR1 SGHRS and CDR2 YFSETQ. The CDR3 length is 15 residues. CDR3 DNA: TGCGCCAGCAGCCCAGGACTGTATGGGGGCAATGAGCAGTTCTTC. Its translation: CASSPGLYGGNEQFF. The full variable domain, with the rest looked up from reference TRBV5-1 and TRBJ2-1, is KAGVTQTPRYLIKTRGQQVTLSCSPISGHRSVSWYQQTPGQGLQFLFEYFSETQRNKGNFPGRFSGRQFSNSRSEMNVSTLELGDSALYLCASSPGLYGGNEQFFGPGTRLTVL.

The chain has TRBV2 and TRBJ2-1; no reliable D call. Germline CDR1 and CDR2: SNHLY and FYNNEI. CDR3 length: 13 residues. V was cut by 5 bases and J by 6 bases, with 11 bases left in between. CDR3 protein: CASSRSGFNEQFF. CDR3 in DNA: TGTGCCAGCAGTCGGTCTGGTTTCAATGAGCAGTTCTTC.